A selection of T cell receptor beta chains follows, all from one sample in a study of T cell repertoires in cytomegalovirus infection. One entry per CDR3 protein, called by TCRdb with MiXCR from the reads. The sample consists of approximately 56,000 distinct CDR3 sequences, about 18% of them appearing once. For these TCRs, the target antigens are not known. The material was CD8+ T cells from cultured PBMCs, obtained from culture after CMV antigen stimulation. These receptors were taken from a human donor in good health (CMV status not recorded). Some clones in this sample may be carry-over from other donors' samples. CDR3s leave out the opening cysteine and the closing phenylalanine or tryptophan. Fields, in order: clone size, J gene, V gene, CDR3 protein. The size of a clone is reported for some rows only, either as once, few or many, or as a class for expanded clones.

abundance: many; j_gene: TRBJ1-2; v_gene: TRBV6-1; CDR3aa: ASSPDRVYGYT
abundance: NA; j_gene: TRBJ1-2; v_gene: TRBV7-2; CDR3aa: ASSLDPGDYGYT
abundance: few; j_gene: TRBJ1-5; v_gene: TRBV7-9; CDR3aa: ASSLAGDAHLRRNQPQH
abundance: few; j_gene: TRBJ1-1; v_gene: TRBV27; CDR3aa: ASSLYGLNTEAF
abundance: NA; j_gene: TRBJ2-1; v_gene: TRBV6-6; CDR3aa: ASSFGENELF
abundance: NA; j_gene: TRBJ1-1; v_gene: TRBV4-1; CDR3aa: ASSHHSFPEAF
abundance: few; j_gene: TRBJ2-5; v_gene: TRBV6-1; CDR3aa: ASSSTGLAWETQY
abundance: NA; j_gene: TRBJ2-3; v_gene: TRBV7-9; CDR3aa: ASSPSRDYSTDTQY
abundance: few; j_gene: TRBJ2-7; v_gene: TRBV6-2/TRBV6-3; CDR3aa: ASMSGAYEQY
abundance: NA; j_gene: TRBJ1-2; v_gene: TRBV27; CDR3aa: ASSLEGTGHPYGYT
abundance: NA; j_gene: TRBJ2-3; v_gene: TRBV4-1; CDR3aa: ASSRPSGGPDTQY
abundance: NA; j_gene: TRBJ2-7; v_gene: TRBV15; CDR3aa: ATMTTKGSYEQY
abundance: NA; j_gene: TRBJ2-7; v_gene: TRBV6-1; CDR3aa: ASSEGTGNPTYEQY
abundance: few; j_gene: TRBJ1-1; v_gene: TRBV7-2; CDR3aa: ASSPQGDTEAF
abundance: few; j_gene: TRBJ2-1; v_gene: TRBV2; CDR3aa: ASRERVVNEQF
abundance: few; j_gene: TRBJ1-2; v_gene: TRBV7-6; CDR3aa: ASSLALDRGPEGYT
abundance: few; j_gene: TRBJ1-6; v_gene: TRBV9; CDR3aa: ASSDEGWNSPLH
abundance: NA; j_gene: TRBJ2-5; v_gene: TRBV4-3; CDR3aa: ASSQEIFETQY
abundance: NA; j_gene: TRBJ2-1; v_gene: TRBV2; CDR3aa: ASIGTSGDPWDEQF
abundance: NA; j_gene: TRBJ2-5; v_gene: TRBV10-3; CDR3aa: AISESLAQLGGRQETQY
abundance: NA; j_gene: TRBJ1-5; v_gene: TRBV4-1; CDR3aa: ASSHTDSESNQPQH
abundance: NA; j_gene: TRBJ1-5; v_gene: TRBV5-1; CDR3aa: ASSRLDSYNQPQH
abundance: NA; j_gene: TRBJ1-4; v_gene: TRBV7-9; CDR3aa: ASSLEETLNEKLF
abundance: few; j_gene: TRBJ1-1; v_gene: TRBV7-2; CDR3aa: ASSSQVNTEAF
abundance: NA; j_gene: TRBJ1-3; v_gene: TRBV27; CDR3aa: ASSWRFGGTGNTIY
abundance: NA; j_gene: TRBJ1-1; v_gene: TRBV5-5; CDR3aa: ASSLRASTEAF
abundance: NA; j_gene: TRBJ2-7; v_gene: TRBV14; CDR3aa: ASSQYAGTTGEQY
abundance: few; j_gene: TRBJ1-6; v_gene: TRBV4-1; CDR3aa: ASSLRQASSYNSPLH
abundance: few; j_gene: TRBJ2-7; v_gene: TRBV10-3; CDR3aa: AIAPGRSSYEQY
abundance: few; j_gene: TRBJ1-1; v_gene: TRBV6-2/TRBV6-3; CDR3aa: ASRGLGSSEAF
abundance: few; j_gene: TRBJ1-1; v_gene: TRBV12-5; CDR3aa: ASGLVRGLGGQAF
abundance: few; j_gene: TRBJ1-1; v_gene: TRBV13; CDR3aa: ASSLVTGLMNTEAF
abundance: NA; j_gene: TRBJ1-4; v_gene: TRBV7-2; CDR3aa: ASSSGPGLGKLF
abundance: once; j_gene: TRBJ1-4; v_gene: TRBV28; CDR3aa: ASSIRQPTNEKLF
abundance: NA; j_gene: TRBJ1-5; v_gene: TRBV7-9; CDR3aa: ASSLGRGSNQPQH
abundance: NA; j_gene: TRBJ1-1; v_gene: TRBV6-1; CDR3aa: ASSGDELNTEAF
abundance: NA; j_gene: TRBJ1-5; v_gene: TRBV7-2; CDR3aa: ASSLSGQPGAQPQH
abundance: NA; j_gene: TRBJ2-2; v_gene: TRBV7-6; CDR3aa: ASSLGRDRNTGELF
abundance: few; j_gene: TRBJ2-3; v_gene: TRBV11-2; CDR3aa: ASRTVDTQY
abundance: NA; j_gene: TRBJ2-7; v_gene: TRBV7-9; CDR3aa: ASSPGAYEQY
abundance: few; j_gene: TRBJ2-5; v_gene: TRBV7-6; CDR3aa: ASSSAPGGGGETQY
abundance: NA; j_gene: TRBJ2-2; v_gene: TRBV7-9; CDR3aa: ASSLLGQGAYTGELF
abundance: NA; j_gene: TRBJ2-1; v_gene: TRBV7-2; CDR3aa: ASSLGLAGAPSYNEQF
abundance: few; j_gene: TRBJ1-1; v_gene: TRBV7-2; CDR3aa: ASSLGSFWDRIMDTEAF